This T cell receptor beta chain was documented in a study of naive and memory T cell subsets. Study-level points and caveats: TCR counts from RNA may reflect activation-linked expression changes.

Both TRBC1 and TRBC2 were covered by a beta constant-region primer of two equimolar oligonucleotides. Four rounds of PCR amplified the ligated cDNA using nested alpha and beta constant-region primers plus SP2. MiXCR was run by TCRdb on the UMI-ligation and nested PCR reads, yielding one entry per CDR3 protein. This table holds more than 100,000 distinct CDR3 sequences, roughly 36% found once. This clonotype was detected only a few times. The antigen is unknown. The sequencing sample was made of central memory CD4+ T cells from blood. This TCR was sampled from a human donor in good health.

The CDR3 loop is CSVDYGYEQYF. For the CDR3, the DNA is TGCAGCGTTGATTACGGGTACGAGCAGTACTTC. J is TRBJ2-7 and V is TRBV29-1; D not resolved. This CDR3 comprises 11 residues. Per the germline V gene, CDR1 is SQVTM and CDR2 is ANQGSEA. Between the trimmed V and J ends, which lost 3 bases and 4 bases, there was a span of 7 bases.